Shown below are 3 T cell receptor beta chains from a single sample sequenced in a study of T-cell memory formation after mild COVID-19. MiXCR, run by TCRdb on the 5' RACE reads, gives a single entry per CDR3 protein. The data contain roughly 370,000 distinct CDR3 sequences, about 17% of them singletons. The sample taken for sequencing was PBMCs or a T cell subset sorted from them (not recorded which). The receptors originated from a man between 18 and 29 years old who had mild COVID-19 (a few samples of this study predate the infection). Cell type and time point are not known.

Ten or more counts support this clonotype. The DNA of the CDR3 is TGTGCCAGCAGCCAAGATAACCCTTGGAGCAATCAGCCCCAGCATTTT. Translated, it gives CASSQDNPWSNQPQHF. This chain links TRBV3-1 with TRBJ1-5; D ambiguous. Trimming shortened V by 0 bases and J by 1 base, and 10 bases separated the two germline ends. The CDR3 contains 16 residues. CDR1 is LGHDT, CDR2 YNNKEL, per germline (reference sequence). Full variable domain (remainder filled in from reference TRBV3-1 and TRBJ1-5): DTAVSQTPKYLVTQMGNDKSIKCEQNLGHDTMYWYKQDSKKFLKIMFSYNNKELIINETVPNRFSPKSPDKAHLNLHINSLELGDSAVYFCASSQDNPWSNQPQHFGDGTRLSIL.

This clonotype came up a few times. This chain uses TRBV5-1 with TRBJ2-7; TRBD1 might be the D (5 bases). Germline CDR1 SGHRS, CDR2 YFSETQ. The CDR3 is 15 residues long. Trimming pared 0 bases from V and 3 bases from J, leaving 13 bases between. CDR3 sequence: CASSLGGRAGYEQYF. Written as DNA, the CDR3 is TGCGCCAGCAGCTTGGGGGGCAGGGCCGGCTACGAGCAGTACTTC.

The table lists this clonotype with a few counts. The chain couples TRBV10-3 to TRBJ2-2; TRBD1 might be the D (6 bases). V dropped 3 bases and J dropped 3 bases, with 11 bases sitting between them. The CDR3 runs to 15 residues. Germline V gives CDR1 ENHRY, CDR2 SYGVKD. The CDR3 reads CAISDPGQHTGELFF. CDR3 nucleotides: TGTGCCATCAGTGACCCCGGACAGCACACCGGGGAGCTGTTTTTT.